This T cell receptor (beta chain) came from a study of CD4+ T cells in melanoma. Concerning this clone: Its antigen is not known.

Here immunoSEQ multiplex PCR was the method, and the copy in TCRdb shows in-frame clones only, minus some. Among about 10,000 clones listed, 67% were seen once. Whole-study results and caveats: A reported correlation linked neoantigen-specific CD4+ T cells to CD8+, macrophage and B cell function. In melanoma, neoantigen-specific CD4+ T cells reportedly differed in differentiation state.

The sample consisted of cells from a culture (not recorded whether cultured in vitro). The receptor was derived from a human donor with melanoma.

The CDR3 protein is CASSGGPGQPNEKLFF. The CDR3 DNA is TGTGCCAGCAGCGGGGGGCCGGGACAGCCTAATGAAAAACTGTTTTTT. V gene TRBV5-6 combines with J gene TRBJ1-4, with TRBD1 identical over 7 bases. The CDR3 is 16 residues long. Per germline, CDR1 SGHDT and CDR2 YYEEEE. The V gene end was trimmed by 4 bases and the J gene end by 3 bases; junction bases not matched to a gene: 9.